This entry describes one TCR beta chain. The data are from a study of blood T cell repertoires in COVID-19. Trimming cost V 7 bases and J 1 base, with 17 bases left between them. Germline CDR1 and CDR2: LNHDA and SQIVND (reference sequence). The CDR3 is made up of 16 amino acids. In the study's own analysis: Reference gene primer amplification gave nucleated cell count estimates. Sequencing used immunoSEQ multiplex PCR; TCRdb keeps in-frame clones, though not all of them. From that table come the V and J calls and clone size; the DNA was used to work out D and trimming. Of about 140,000 clones detected, about 87% appear once; the ten largest clones hold over 35%.

The chain links TRBV19 to TRBJ1-5; perhaps TRBD1 as D (6 bases). The receptor was derived from a human donor in a cohort sampled during active COVID-19. The source material was peripheral blood. In DNA form, the CDR3 reads TGTGCCAGTACCGCAAATCGGGGGGCAAGCAATCAGCCCCAGCATTTT. It codes for CASTANRGASNQPQHF.